This T cell receptor beta chain was captured by sequencing in a study of blood T cell repertoires in COVID-19. Study as a whole: Acute and convalescent COVID-19 specimens originated in the United States, Italy and Spain.

Sequencing was performed with immunoSEQ multiplex PCR; in TCRdb, only in-frame clones are kept and a portion is missing. The table has approximately 120,000 clones, more than 85% seen once. The receptor was isolated from a man in his fifties or sixties with COVID-19, enrolled during active disease. Sequenced: peripheral blood.

CDR3 DNA: TGTGCCTGGAGTTCCAGGGACAGGGGAACAGATACGCAGTATTTT. Amino acid sequence: CAWSSRDRGTDTQYF. V and J are TRBV30 and TRBJ2-3; 10 bases line up with TRBD1. Germline V gives CDR1 GTSNPN, CDR2 SVGIG (reference sequence). The CDR3 loop spans 15 amino acids. After removal of 2 bases from V and 3 bases from J, the junction contained 5 bases not matched to a gene.